The present TCR beta chain was sequenced within a study of spatial heterogeneity in lung cancer. Findings of the study overall: Counts of ubiquitous and regional expanded TCRs tracked ubiquitous and regional nonsynonymous mutations, respectively. How many expanded intratumoral alpha and beta TCRs were present tracked the tumor mutation count, which was a count of nonsynonymous mutations.

Each molecule of TCR cDNA was tagged with one unique molecular identifier. TCRdb fed the 5' RACE reads into MiXCR, producing one record per CDR3 protein. In the table there are 14,000 or so distinct CDR3 sequences, about 4.5% of which are singletons. There are many counts of this clonotype. The antigen is unknown. Time point of the sample: sample taken at primary tumor resection. The input material, whole RNA from tumor, nontumor lung or frozen PBMC, was sequenced unsorted. Germline V gene lookup returns CDR1 SNHLY and CDR2 FYNNEI. V lost 11 bases and J lost 0, with 11 bases in between. The CDR3 covers 13 residues.

The sequenced sample was lung tumor tissue, obtained at surgery. The chain recombines TRBV2 with TRBJ1-3, with a weak D call TRBD1 (5 bases). The receptor comes from a female donor with early-stage non-small cell lung cancer. The CDR3 loop is CAPARDSGNTIYF. CDR3 DNA sequence: TGTGCCCCCGCCAGGGACTCTGGAAACACCATATATTTT.